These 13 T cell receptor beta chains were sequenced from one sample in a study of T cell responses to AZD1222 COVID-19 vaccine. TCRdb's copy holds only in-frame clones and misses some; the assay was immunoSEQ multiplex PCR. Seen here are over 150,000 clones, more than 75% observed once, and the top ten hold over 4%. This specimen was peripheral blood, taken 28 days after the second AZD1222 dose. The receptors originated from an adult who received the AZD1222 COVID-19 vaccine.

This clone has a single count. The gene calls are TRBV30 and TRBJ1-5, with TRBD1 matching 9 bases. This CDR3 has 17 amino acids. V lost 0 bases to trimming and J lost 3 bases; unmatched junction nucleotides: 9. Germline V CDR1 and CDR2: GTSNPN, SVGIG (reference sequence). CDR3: CAWSVRPGDRANQPQHF. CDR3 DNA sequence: TGTGCCTGGAGTGTACGTCCAGGGGACAGGGCCAATCAGCCCCAGCATTTT.

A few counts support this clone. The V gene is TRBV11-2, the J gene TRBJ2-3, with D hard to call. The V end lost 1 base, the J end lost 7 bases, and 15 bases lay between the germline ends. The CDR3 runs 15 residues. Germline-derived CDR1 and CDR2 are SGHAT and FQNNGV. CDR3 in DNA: TGTGCCAGCAGCTTAGGTGGTGGTCAGGAGAATACGCAGTATTTT. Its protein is CASSLGGGQENTQYF.

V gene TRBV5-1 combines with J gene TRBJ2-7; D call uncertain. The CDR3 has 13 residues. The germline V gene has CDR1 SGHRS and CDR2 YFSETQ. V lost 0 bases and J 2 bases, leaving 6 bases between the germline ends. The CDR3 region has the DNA TGCGCCAGCAGCTTGGGCGGCACCTACGAGCAGTACTTC. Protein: CASSLGGTYEQYF.

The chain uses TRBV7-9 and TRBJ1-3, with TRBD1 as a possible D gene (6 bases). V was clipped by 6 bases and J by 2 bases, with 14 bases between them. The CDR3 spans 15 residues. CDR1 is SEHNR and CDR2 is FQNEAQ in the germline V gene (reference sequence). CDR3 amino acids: CASRGIRGTGNTIYF. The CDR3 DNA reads TGTGCCAGCAGAGGAATCAGGGGTACTGGAAACACCATATATTTT.

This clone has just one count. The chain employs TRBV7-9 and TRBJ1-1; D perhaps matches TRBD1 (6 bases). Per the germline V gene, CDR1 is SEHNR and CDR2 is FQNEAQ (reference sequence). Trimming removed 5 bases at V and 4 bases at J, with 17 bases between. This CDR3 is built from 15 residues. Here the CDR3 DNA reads TGTGCCAGCAGCCCTCGGGCAGGGGTCAGCACTGAAGCTTTCTTT. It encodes CASSPRAGVSTEAFF.

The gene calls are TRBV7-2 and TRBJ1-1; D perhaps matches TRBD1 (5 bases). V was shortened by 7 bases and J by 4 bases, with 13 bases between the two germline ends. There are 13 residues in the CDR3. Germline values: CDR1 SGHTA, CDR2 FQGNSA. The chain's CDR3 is CASISMGRTEAFF. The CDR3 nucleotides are TGTGCCAGCATCTCAATGGGACGCACTGAAGCTTTCTTT.

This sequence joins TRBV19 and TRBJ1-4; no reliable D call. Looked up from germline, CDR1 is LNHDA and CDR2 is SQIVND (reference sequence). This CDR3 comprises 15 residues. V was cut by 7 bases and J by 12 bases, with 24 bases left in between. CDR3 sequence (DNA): TGTGCCAGTACCCCCGGGTTTGCTGGCGTTTGGGAACTGTTTTTT. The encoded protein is CASTPGFAGVWELFF. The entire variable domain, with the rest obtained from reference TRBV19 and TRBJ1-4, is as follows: DGGITQSPKYLFRKEGQNVTLSCEQNLNHDAMYWYRQDPGQGLRLIYYSQIVNDFQKGDIAEGYSVSREKKESFPLTVTSAQKNPTAFYLCASTPGFAGVWELFFGSGTQLSVL.

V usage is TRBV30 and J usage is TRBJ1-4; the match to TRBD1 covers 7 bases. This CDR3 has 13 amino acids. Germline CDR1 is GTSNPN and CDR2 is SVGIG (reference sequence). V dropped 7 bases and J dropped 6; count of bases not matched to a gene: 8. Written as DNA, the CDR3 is TGTGCCTCCGCCGGGACAGCCCATGAAAAACTGTTTTTT. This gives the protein CASAGTAHEKLFF.

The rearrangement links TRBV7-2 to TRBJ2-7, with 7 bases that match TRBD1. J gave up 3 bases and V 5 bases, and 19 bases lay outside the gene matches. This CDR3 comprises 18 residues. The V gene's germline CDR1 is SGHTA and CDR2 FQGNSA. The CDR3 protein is CASSHLTGRSLLGYEQYF. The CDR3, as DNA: TGTGCCAGCAGCCACCTGACAGGGAGAAGCCTACTGGGCTACGAGCAGTACTTC.

For the CDR3, the DNA is TGTGCCAGTAGTATATCATTCGCAGGGGCGGTGGGCTATGGCTACACCTTC. Translated: CASSISFAGAVGYGYTF. J is TRBJ1-2 and V is TRBV19; tentative D call: TRBD1 (6 bases). The germline gives CDR1 LNHDA, CDR2 SQIVND (reference sequence). The length of the CDR3 is 17 residues. The V gene lost 2 bases and the J gene lost 4 bases, with 20 bases spanning the gap.

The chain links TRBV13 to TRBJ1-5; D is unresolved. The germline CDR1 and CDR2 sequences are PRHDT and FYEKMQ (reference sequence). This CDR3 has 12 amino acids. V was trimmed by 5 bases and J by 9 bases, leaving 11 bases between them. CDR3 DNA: TGTGCCAGCAGCGCGGAGGACGGGCCCCAGCATTTT. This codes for CASSAEDGPQHF.

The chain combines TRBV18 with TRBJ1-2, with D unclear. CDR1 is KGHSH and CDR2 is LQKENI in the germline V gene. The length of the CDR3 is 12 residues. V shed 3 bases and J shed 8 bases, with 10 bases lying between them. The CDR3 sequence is CASSPARRGYTF. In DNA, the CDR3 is TGTGCCAGCTCACCGGCCCGCCGGGGCTACACCTTC. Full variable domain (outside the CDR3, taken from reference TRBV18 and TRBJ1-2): NAGVMQNPRHLVRRRGQEARLRCSPMKGHSHVYWYRQLPEEGLKFMVYLQKENIIDESGMPKERFSAEFPKEGPSILRIQQVVRGDSAAYFCASSPARRGYTFGSGTRLTVV.

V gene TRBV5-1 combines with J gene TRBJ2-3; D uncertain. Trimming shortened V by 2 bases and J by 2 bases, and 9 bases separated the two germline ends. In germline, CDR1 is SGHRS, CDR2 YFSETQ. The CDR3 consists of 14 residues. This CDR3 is CASSFRQFTDTQYF. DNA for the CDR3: TGCGCCAGCAGCTTCAGGCAATTCACAGATACGCAGTATTTT.